The TCR beta chain under discussion was sequenced for a study of CD8 T cells in ankylosing spondylitis. Study conclusions and caveats: Reactive arthritis synovial fluid and blood were previously reported to contain some motif variants. As reported, disease-linked clones showed significant enrichment in matched ankylosing spondylitis synovial fluid.

This CDR3 comprises 13 residues. CDR1 is DFQATT, CDR2 SNEGSKA, per germline (reference sequence). Deletions cut 6 bases from V and 14 bases from J, with 23 bases between. This clonotype was found many times. The antigen remains unidentified. TCRdb reanalysed the 5' RACE reads using MiXCR and keeps one entry per CDR3 protein. The sample carries around 130,000 distinct CDR3 sequences, around 9% recorded once. This TCR derives from a male donor with ankylosing spondylitis or in good health (not recorded which). Sequenced input: blood, either unsorted or a sorted T cell fraction (not recorded which). The chain recombines TRBV20-1 with TRBJ2-1; the D is unclear. CDR3 in DNA: TGCAGTGCCTCTCATGGCAGATTTTATATGGAGTTCTTC. It translates to CSASHGRFYMEFF.